What follows describes a single TCR beta chain. What it recognizes is unknown. This table comes from immunoSEQ multiplex PCR, and its TCRdb copy is limited to in-frame clones, with some not included. The repertoire holds 87,000 or so clones, approximately 90% seen once, with 15% in the top ten. The CDR3 is 14 amino acids. V lost 5 bases and J lost 7; bases outside the gene matches: 7. The germline gives CDR1 MDHEN, CDR2 SYDVKM. The sample is drawn from a study of siplizumab effects on memory and regulatory T cells. Notes on the study in general: Suppressive activity of Tregs proliferating in siplizumab cultures remained unconfirmed. Naive T cells looked more diverse than memory cells and looked like major alloresponse contributors. Fewer alloreactive sequences mapped to unstimulated CD4+ memory cells under siplizumab.

This clonotype originated in a human donor in good health. The rearrangement links TRBV28 to TRBJ1-4; 7 nucleotides match TRBD1. Sequencing was performed on CD4+ T cells sorted from blood. Here the CDR3 DNA reads TGTGCCAGCAGTCAAACAGGGGAGGGTGAAAAACTGTTTTTT. Translating gives CASSQTGEGEKLFF.